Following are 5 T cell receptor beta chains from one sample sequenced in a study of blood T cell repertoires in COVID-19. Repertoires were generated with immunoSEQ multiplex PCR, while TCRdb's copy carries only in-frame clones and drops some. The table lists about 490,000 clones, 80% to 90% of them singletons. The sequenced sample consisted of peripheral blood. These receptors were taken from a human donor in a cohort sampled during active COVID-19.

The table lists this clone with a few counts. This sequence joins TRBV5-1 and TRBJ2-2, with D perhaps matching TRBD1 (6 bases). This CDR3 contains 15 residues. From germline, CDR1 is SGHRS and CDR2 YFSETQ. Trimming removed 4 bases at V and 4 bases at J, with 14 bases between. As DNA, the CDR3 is TGCGCCAGCAGCCCGGAACAGGGACGCACCGGGGAGCTGTTTTTT. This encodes CASSPEQGRTGELFF.

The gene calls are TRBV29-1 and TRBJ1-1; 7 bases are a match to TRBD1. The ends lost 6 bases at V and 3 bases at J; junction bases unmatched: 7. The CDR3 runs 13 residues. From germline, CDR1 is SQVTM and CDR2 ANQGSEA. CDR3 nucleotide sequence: TGCAGCGTGAGCCCTACAGGGGACACTGAAGCTTTCTTT. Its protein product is CSVSPTGDTEAFF. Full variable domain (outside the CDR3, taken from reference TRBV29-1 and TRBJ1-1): SAVISQKPSRDICQRGTSLTIQCQVDSQVTMMFWYRQQPGQSLTLIATANQGSEATYESGFVIDKFPISRPNLTFSTLTVSNMSPEDSSIYLCSVSPTGDTEAFFGQGTRLTVV.

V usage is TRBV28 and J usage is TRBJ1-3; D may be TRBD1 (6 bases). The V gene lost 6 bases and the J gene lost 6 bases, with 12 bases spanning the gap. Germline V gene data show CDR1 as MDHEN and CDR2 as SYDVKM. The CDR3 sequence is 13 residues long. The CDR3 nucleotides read TGTGCCAGCAGAAAGGGGGTTTTAAACACCATATATTTT. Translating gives CASRKGVLNTIYF.

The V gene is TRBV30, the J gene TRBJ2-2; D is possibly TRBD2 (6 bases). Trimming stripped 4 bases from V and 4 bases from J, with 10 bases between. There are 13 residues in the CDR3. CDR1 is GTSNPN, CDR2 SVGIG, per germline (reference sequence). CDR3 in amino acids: CAWTLGGTGELFF. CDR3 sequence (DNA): TGTGCCTGGACACTCGGGGGCACCGGGGAGCTGTTTTTT.

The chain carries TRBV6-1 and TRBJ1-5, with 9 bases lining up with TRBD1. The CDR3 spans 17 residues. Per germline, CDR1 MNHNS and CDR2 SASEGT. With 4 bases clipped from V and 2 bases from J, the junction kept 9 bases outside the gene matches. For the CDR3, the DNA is TGTGCCAGCAGTGCCGACATTGGGACAGGGCGCAATCAGCCCCAGCATTTT. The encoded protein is CASSADIGTGRNQPQHF.